Detailed here is one TCR beta chain. Its antigen is unknown. No qualities accompany the bases; no much larger clone lies one base away. This specimen belongs to a study of Ad26.COV2.S vaccination and SARS-CoV-2 variants (dated by TCRdb to the early 2020s). For context, the study as a whole: Donors in the vaccine arm were drawn from COV1001, a phase I-IIa trial of Ad26.COV2.S in healthy adults that was multicentre, randomized, double-blind and placebo-controlled. Dosing of Ad26.COV2.S was intramuscular, at either 5x10^10 or 1x10^11 viral particles, delivered as one shot or as two shots spaced 56 days apart. Sequencing of the TCRbeta repertoire served to evaluate the specificity and breadth of SARS-CoV-2-reactive T cell receptors following Ad26.COV2.S vaccination. A total of approximately 30 samples were included in the TCR-sequenced set, comprising 19 Ad26.COV2.S vaccine recipients, 5 placebo recipients and 8 SARS-CoV-2 convalescent individuals. Trial participants were randomized into five groups of five: low-dose or high-dose Ad26.COV2.S given once or twice, or placebo on both occasions. Investigators did not know the trial group allocation while performing experiments and assessing outcomes.

The immunoSEQ Assay was used to sequence TCRbeta CDR3 regions. After extraction, genomic DNA underwent amplification by bias-controlled multiplex PCR, followed by high-throughput sequencing. The original pipeline was this. Collapsing and filtering of sequences were performed to quantify the absolute abundance of each unique TCRbeta CDR3 region. T cell fraction was estimated by normalizing TCRbeta template counts to usable DNA, which was measured by amplifying reference genes present in all nucleated cells. Repertoire TCRs were annotated as SARS-CoV-2-specific when V gene, CDR3 amino acid sequence and J gene were exactly matched to a known reactive TCR set. The reference SARS-CoV-2 TCR set came from MIRA and was filtered for enrichment in COVID-19-positive ImmuneCODE repertoires, removing public or cross-reactive TCRs. Based on the MIRA antigens, annotated TCRs were further analysed at the level of specific ORF or position within ORF. Breadth was defined as the number of annotated unique rearrangements divided by the total number of unique productive rearrangements, and depth was defined as the summed frequency of the annotated unique rearrangements. Two-sided Wilcoxon rank-sum tests were used to compare TCR breadth between groups. The table comes from immuneACCESS by way of TCRdb, which keeps in-frame sequences with V and J called. Part of the clones is missing from these tables; in studies checked, under half for an unresolved V gene and the rest for unknown reasons. That table supplies the V and J calls and clone size; D and trimming were determined from the DNA. The sample table holds 200,000 to 250,000 clones, of which 70% to 90% were seen once. The ten largest clones capture about 11% of the sample.

The sample's treatment or condition label is to be understood as: roughly 20 received Ad26.COV2.S at low or high dose, single or two shots; several received placebo; per-sample allocation not given. For vaccine and placebo recipients, the sequenced repertoires came from samples collected on day 63 after the first injection. In Cohort 1b, some 25 adults aged 18-55 years were enrolled at a single site in Boston, USA, between 29 July and 7 August 2020. Ad26.COV2.S was a replication-incompetent adenovirus type 26 vector expressing a prefusion-stabilized SARS-CoV-2 spike protein from the original Wuhan strain. From the cysteine through the phenylalanine, the CDR3 covers 14 amino acids. Left in the record is the CDR3 DNA by itself, 42 bases read in frame from the first base. Between the V and J ends, shortened by 5 bases and 2 bases respectively, the junction contains 13 bases. CDR1 is given as SEHNR and CDR2 as FQNEAQ, both from the germline V gene (reference sequence).

The paper as a whole reports these results and caveats: Vaccine and placebo recipients had comparable non-spike TCR breadth, which fits with the vaccine containing only spike. According to the authors, total T cell responses may have been underestimated by the TCR breadth and depth analyses. The study was not powered for comparison of responses between vaccine doses or regimens. After vaccination, spike-specific CD8+ and CD4+ T cell responses were reported to show substantial breadth. Higher spike-specific TCR breadth was observed in Ad26.COV2.S recipients than in placebo recipients (P = 0.0014).

Here the sequenced sample was peripheral blood, taken in a trial of Ad26.COV2.S vaccine versus placebo. The chain uses TRBV7-9 and TRBJ2-7; a tentative D match to TRBD1 spans 6 bases. The TCR comes from a person aged 18 to 59 who received the Ad26.COV2.S COVID-19 vaccine or a placebo. The nucleotides are TGTGCCAGCAGCCATCTTACAGGGACCTACGAGCAGTACTTC. Translated, it gives CASSHLTGTYEQYF.